This is a list of T cell receptor beta chains from one sample in a study of cytomegalovirus exposure and HLA in healthy donors. Data came from immunoSEQ multiplex PCR; TCRdb stores just in-frame clones and leaves some out. The sample lists about 170,000 clones; around 62% were seen once. Sequences were obtained from PBMCs. The receptors stem from a middle-aged man in good health and CMV-seronegative. The CDR3 runs from the conserved cysteine through the conserved F or W. D genes are given only for firm matches. Size is omitted from some rows. Given values are once, few, many or a class for expanded clones.

CDR3aa	CDR3nt	abundance	j_gene	d_gene	len	v_gene
CASSPTGTFGLAVSYEQYF	TGTGCCAGCAGCCCAACCGGGACATTTGGACTAGCGGTCTCCTACGAGCAGTACTTC	few	TRBJ2-7	TRBD2	19	TRBV14
CSVEPVGDIQYF	TGCAGCGTTGAACCAGTAGGGGACATTCAGTACTTC	NA	TRBJ2-4	NA	12	TRBV29-1
CASSLSGEYTEAFF	TGTGCCAGCAGCTTATCTGGGGAGTACACTGAAGCTTTCTTT	many	TRBJ1-1	NA	14	TRBV7-6
CASSFGGDTGELFF	TGTGCCAGCAGTTTTGGGGGGGACACCGGGGAGCTGTTTTTT	NA	TRBJ2-2	TRBD2	14	TRBV27
CASSIELAGGPKETQYF	TGTGCCAGTAGTATAGAACTAGCGGGGGGGCCCAAGGAGACCCAGTACTTC	NA	TRBJ2-5	TRBD2	17	TRBV19
CASIPGQGPYEQYF	TGTGCCAGCATTCCGGGACAGGGGCCCTACGAGCAGTACTTC	NA	TRBJ2-7	TRBD1	14	TRBV6-1
CAGTGTLSYEQYF	TGTGCCGGGACCGGGACTCTCAGCTACGAGCAGTACTTC	NA	TRBJ2-7	NA	13	TRBV2
CASSLGLRETQYF	TGTGCCAGCAGCTTAGGTTTGCGAGAGACCCAGTACTTC	once	TRBJ2-5	NA	13	TRBV11-2
CSAGTSYGYTF	TGCAGCGCAGGGACATCCTATGGCTACACCTTC	NA	TRBJ1-2	NA	11	TRBV29-1
CAWSAGTGDYEQYF	TGTGCCTGGAGTGCCGGGACAGGGGACTACGAGCAGTACTTC	NA	TRBJ2-7	TRBD1	14	TRBV30
CASSQVSGPSGTQYF	TGTGCCAGCAGCCAAGTTAGCGGGCCTTCCGGGACCCAGTACTTC	few	TRBJ2-5	TRBD2	15	TRBV14
CASSLVPWGGNSYEQYF	TGTGCCAGCAGCTTGGTCCCATGGGGGGGGAACTCCTACGAGCAGTACTTC	once	TRBJ2-7	TRBD2	17	TRBV5-4
CASSAMDGDYGYTF	TGTGCCAGCAGTGCGATGGACGGGGACTATGGCTACACCTTC	few	TRBJ1-2	NA	14	TRBV6-1
CASSLGSGQDTEAFF	TGTGCCAGCAGCTTAGGGTCAGGGCAAGACACTGAAGCTTTCTTT	few	TRBJ1-1	NA	15	TRBV11-2
CASSPRSQGTDTQYF	TGTGCCAGCAGTCCCCGGAGTCAGGGGACAGATACGCAGTATTTT	NA	TRBJ2-3	NA	15	TRBV6-6
CASSNPVERNQPQHF	TGTGCCAGTAGCAACCCGGTCGAACGTAATCAGCCCCAGCATTTT	NA	TRBJ1-5	NA	15	TRBV19
CASRLSGFSEAFF	TGTGCCAGCAGATTATCAGGTTTCTCTGAAGCTTTCTTT	NA	TRBJ1-1	NA	13	TRBV6-5